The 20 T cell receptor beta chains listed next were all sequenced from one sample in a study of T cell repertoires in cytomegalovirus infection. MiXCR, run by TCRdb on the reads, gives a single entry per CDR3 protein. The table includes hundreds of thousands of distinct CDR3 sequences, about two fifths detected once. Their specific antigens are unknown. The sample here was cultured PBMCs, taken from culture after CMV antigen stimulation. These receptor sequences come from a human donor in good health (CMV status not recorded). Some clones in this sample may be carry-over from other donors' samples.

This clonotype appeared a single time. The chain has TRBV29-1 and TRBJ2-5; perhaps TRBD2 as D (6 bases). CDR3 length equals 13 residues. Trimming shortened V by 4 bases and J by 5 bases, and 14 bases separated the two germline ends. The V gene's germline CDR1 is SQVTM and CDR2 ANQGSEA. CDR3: CSVVSRAGETQYF. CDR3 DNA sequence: TGCAGCGTTGTAAGCAGGGCGGGGGAGACCCAGTACTTC.

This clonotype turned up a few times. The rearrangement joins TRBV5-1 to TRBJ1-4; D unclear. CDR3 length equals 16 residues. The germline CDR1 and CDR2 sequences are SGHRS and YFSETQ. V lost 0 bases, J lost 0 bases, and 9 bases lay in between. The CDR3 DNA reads TGCGCCAGCAGCTTGGCGGCGGCTGCAACTAATGAAAAACTGTTTTTT. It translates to CASSLAAAATNEKLFF.

The CDR3 loop reads CASSTTRQGPYNEQFF. The CDR3 DNA follows: TGTGCCAGCAGTACGACCCGACAGGGACCCTACAATGAGCAGTTCTTC. J is TRBJ2-1 and V is TRBV12-3 or TRBV12-4, with TRBD1 identical over 7 bases. The CDR3 extends over 16 amino acids. V lost 5 bases to trimming and J lost 2 bases; unmatched junction nucleotides: 9.

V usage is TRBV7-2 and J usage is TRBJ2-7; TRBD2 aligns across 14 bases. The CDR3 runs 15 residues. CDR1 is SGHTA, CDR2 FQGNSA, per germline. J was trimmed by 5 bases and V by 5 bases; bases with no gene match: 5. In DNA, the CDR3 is TGTGCCAGCAGCAACGCGGGACTAGCGGGAGACGAGCAGTACTTC. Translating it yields CASSNAGLAGDEQYF.

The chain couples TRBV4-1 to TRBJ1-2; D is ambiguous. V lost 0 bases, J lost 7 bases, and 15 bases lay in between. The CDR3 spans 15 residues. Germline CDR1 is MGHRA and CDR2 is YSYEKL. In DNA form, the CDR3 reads TGCGCCAGCAGCCAAGAACCCGCCACAAGTGGTGGCTACACCTTC. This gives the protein CASSQEPATSGGYTF.

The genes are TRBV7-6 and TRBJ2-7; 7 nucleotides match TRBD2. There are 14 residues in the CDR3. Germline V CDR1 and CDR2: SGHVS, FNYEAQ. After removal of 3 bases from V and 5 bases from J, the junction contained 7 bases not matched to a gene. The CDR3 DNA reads TGTGCCAGCAGCTTGATGGGAGGGGTCAACGAGCAGTACTTC. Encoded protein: CASSLMGGVNEQYF.

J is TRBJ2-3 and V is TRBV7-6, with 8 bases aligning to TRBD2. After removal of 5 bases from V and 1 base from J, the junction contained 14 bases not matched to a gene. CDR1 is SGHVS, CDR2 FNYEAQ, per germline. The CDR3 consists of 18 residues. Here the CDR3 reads CASSPRARGAPRTDTQYF. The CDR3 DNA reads TGTGCCAGCAGCCCGCGGGCGCGGGGGGCCCCGCGCACAGATACGCAGTATTTT.

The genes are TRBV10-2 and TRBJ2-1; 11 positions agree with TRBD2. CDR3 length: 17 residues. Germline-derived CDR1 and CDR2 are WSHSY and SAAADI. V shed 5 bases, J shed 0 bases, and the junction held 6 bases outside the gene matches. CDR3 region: CASSRTSGSISYNEQFF. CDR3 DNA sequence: TGCGCCAGCAGTCGGACTAGCGGGTCGATCTCCTACAATGAGCAGTTCTTC.

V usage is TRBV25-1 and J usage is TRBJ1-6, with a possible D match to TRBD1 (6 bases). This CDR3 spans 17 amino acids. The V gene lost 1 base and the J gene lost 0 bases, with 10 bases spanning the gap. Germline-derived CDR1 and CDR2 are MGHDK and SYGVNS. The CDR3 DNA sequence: TGTGCCAGCAGTGAATTAGGGGGGAGCTCCTATAATTCACCCCTCCACTTT. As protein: CASSELGGSSYNSPLHF.

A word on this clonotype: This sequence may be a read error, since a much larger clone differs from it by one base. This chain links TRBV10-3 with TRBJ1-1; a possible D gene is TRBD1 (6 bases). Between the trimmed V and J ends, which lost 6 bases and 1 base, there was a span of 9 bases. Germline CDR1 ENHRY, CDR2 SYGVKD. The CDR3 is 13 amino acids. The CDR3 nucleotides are TGTGCCATCAGCCCGACAGGGAACACTGAAGCTTTCTTT. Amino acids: CAISPTGNTEAFF.

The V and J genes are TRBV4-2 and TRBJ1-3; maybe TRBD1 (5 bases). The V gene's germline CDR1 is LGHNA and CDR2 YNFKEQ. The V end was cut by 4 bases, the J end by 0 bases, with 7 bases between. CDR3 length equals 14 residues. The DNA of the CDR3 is TGTGCCAGCAGCCGGGACGGCTCTGGAAACACCATATATTTT. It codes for CASSRDGSGNTIYF.

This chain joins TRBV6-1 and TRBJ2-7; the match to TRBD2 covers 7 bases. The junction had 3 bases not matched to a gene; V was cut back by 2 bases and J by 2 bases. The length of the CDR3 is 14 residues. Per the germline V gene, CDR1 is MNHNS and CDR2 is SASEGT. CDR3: CASSEWGTTYEQYF. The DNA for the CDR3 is TGTGCCAGCAGTGAATGGGGGACTACCTACGAGCAGTACTTC.

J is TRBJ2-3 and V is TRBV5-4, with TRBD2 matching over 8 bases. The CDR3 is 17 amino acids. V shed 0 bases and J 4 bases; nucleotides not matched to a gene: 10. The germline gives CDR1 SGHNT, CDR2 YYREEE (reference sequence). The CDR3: CASSLASTSGVADTQYF. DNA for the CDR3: TGTGCCAGCAGCTTGGCCAGCACTAGCGGAGTGGCAGATACGCAGTATTTT.

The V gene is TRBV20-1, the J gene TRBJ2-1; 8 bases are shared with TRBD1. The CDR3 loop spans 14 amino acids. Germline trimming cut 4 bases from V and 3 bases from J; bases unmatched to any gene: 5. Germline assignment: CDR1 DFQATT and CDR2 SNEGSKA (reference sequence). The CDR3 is CSAIRTGIYNEQFF. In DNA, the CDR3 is TGCAGTGCTATCCGGACAGGGATCTACAATGAGCAGTTCTTC.

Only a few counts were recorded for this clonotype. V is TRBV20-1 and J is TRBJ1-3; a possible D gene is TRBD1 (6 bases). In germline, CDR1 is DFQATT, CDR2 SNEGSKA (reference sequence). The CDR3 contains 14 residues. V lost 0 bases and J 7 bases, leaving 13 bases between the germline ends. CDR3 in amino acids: CSAREARGANTIYF. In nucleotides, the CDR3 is TGCAGTGCTAGAGAGGCCAGGGGAGCGAACACCATATATTTT.

This chain's CDR3 is CASSIGTVTGNTIYF. The CDR3 DNA follows: TGTGCCAGTAGTATTGGGACCGTGACTGGAAACACCATATATTTT. The rearrangement links TRBV19 to TRBJ1-3; possibly TRBD1 for D (5 bases). Per germline, CDR1 LNHDA and CDR2 SQIVND (reference sequence). This CDR3 comprises 15 residues. The germline V and J ends were trimmed by 3 bases and 2 bases, with 11 bases remaining between them.

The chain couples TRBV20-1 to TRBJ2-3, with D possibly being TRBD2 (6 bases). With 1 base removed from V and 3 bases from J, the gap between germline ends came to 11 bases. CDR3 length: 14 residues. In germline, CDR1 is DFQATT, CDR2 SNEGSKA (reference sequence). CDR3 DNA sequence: TGCAGTGCTAGAGGGGGGACTCCAACAGATACGCAGTATTTT. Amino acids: CSARGGTPTDTQYF.

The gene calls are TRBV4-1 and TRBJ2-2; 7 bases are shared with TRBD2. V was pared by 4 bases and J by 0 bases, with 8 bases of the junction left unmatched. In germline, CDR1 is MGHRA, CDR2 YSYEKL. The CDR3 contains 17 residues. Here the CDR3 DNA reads TGCGCCAGCAGCCGAAGGGAGGGAACAACGAACACCGGGGAGCTGTTTTTT. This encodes CASSRREGTTNTGELFF.

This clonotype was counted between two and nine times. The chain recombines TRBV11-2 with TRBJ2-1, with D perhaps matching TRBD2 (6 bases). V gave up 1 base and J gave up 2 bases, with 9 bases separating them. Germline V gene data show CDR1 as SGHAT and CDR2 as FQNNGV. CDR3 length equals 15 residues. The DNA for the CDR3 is TGTGCCAGCAGCTTAGCGGGAGTAGCCTACAATGAGCAGTTCTTC. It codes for CASSLAGVAYNEQFF.

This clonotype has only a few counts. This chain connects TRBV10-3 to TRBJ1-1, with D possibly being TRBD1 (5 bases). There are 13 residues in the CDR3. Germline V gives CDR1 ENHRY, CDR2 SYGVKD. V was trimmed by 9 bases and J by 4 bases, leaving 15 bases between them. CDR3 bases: TGTGCCATTGGACGGACCGGGGGCACTGAAGCTTTCTTT. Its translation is CAIGRTGGTEAFF.